The present T cell receptor beta chain was sequenced within a study of T-cell memory formation after mild COVID-19. The overall study: The study found TCR clusters largely donor specific. Overall study results and limits: Researchers found some responding clones in pre-infection memory, a sign that cross-reactive memory joined. A balance of CD4 and CD8 characterized clones contracting day 15 to 85, whereas later expanders leaned CD4+.

Trimming removed 5 bases from V and 0 bases from J, with 17 bases in between. Germline V gives CDR1 SEHNR, CDR2 FQNEAQ (reference sequence). The CDR3 is 17 amino acids. TCRdb re-analysed the 5' RACE reads in MiXCR, keeping a single row per CDR3 protein. Of around 400,000 distinct CDR3 sequences listed, approximately 24% are singletons. Regarding this clonotype: No antigen is known for it.

This TCR was sampled from an adult woman who had mild COVID-19 (a few samples of this study predate the infection). Cell type and time point are not known. V is TRBV7-9 and J is TRBJ1-5; D is unclear. Sample: PBMCs or a T cell subset sorted from them (not recorded which). CDR3 DNA: TGTGCCAGCAGCCAGGACGCCAGCACTTATAGCAATCAGCCCCAGCATTTT. Protein: CASSQDASTYSNQPQHF.